Reported below is one T cell receptor beta chain. Its antigen is undetermined. An end of the junction differs from the germline gene, which may be a read error. This sample was taken from a study of cytomegalovirus exposure and HLA in healthy donors. Study-wide context: Early on, a data release was issued that held some 91 million unique TCRs from HLA-typed donors. Study conclusions and caveats: In the analysis, some V segments, TRBV6-2 and TRBV6-3 included, were excluded as indistinguishable. Later work found most CMV-associated TCR beta chains apparently HLA-restricted. In a later analysis, TCR association rates varied by HLA locus: DRB1 most, HLA-C fewest.

The CDR3 spans 17 residues. CDR1 and CDR2 from the germline V gene are SSHAT and FNYEAQ (reference sequence). With 60 Vbeta and 13 Jbeta primers, the PCR was carried out. Profiled with immunoSEQ multiplex PCR; TCRdb holds only in-frame clones, not every one. The data contain about 70,000 clones, just under 70% of them singletons. The TCR was taken from a woman aged 25 to 39 in good health and CMV-seronegative. The chain is built from TRBV7-7 and TRBJ1-1; 9 nucleotides align to TRBD1. The sequencing sample was made of PBMCs. The CDR3, as DNA: TGTGCTAGCAGCTCACCCACGGCGGGACAGGGTGGCACTGAAGCTTTCTTT. Translating gives CASSSPTAGQGGTEAFF.